This is a list of T cell receptor beta chains from one sample in a study of blood T cells in healthy people across ages. MiXCR was run by TCRdb on the 5' RACE reads, yielding one entry per CDR3 protein. The sample contains around 900,000 distinct CDR3 sequences, 51% of which appear only once. Specimen: blood. All receptors derive from a woman in her sixties or seventies in good health. Both conserved end residues are part of each CDR3. The order of the fields is D gene, CDR3 length, J gene, clone size, V gene, CDR3 DNA, CDR3 protein. D genes are given only for firm matches. The size field is filled for only some rows; it gives once, few, many or a size class.

TRBD2,15,TRBJ2-5,NA,TRBV20-1,TGCAGTGCTAGAGGTCCCGGGACTAGCTGGGGGACCCAGTACTTC,CSARGPGTSWGTQYF
NA,13,TRBJ2-7,many,TRBV18,TGTGCCAGCAGTCCCCAGGGCAGCTACGAGCAGTACTTC,CASSPQGSYEQYF
NA,14,TRBJ2-4,NA,TRBV9,TGTGCCAGCAGCGAGGCCGACCGATCCGAACAGCAGTACTTC,CASSEADRSEQQYF
NA,13,TRBJ2-3,few,TRBV20-1,TGCAGTGCTTTTAAGGGGTCGGCAGATACGCAGTATTTT,CSAFKGSADTQYF
NA,11,TRBJ2-7,few,TRBV20-1,TGCAGTGCTTCTGGGGTCGACGAGCAGTACTTC,CSASGVDEQYF
NA,14,TRBJ1-2,NA,TRBV6-5,TGTGCCAGCAGGACAGACCGGGCCAGCTATGGCTACACCTTC,CASRTDRASYGYTF
TRBD2,14,TRBJ2-3,NA,TRBV4-1,TGCGCCAGCAAATCTAGCGGGAGAGGAGATACGCAGTATTTT,CASKSSGRGDTQYF
NA,14,TRBJ2-7,NA,TRBV7-9,TGTGCCAGCAGCTTGCGGGACAATCACTACGAGCAGTACTTC,CASSLRDNHYEQYF
NA,12,TRBJ2-5,NA,TRBV10-3,TGTGCCATCAGTGAGACCAAAGAGACCCAGTACTTC,CAISETKETQYF
NA,14,TRBJ2-7,NA,TRBV29-1,TGCAGCGTTGGGGGCAGGCCGGCGTTCAACGAGCAGTACTTC,CSVGGRPAFNEQYF
TRBD2,16,TRBJ2-7,once,TRBV10-3,TGTGCCATCAGTGGGTTTAGCGGGAGCTCCTACAATGAGCAGTACTTC,CAISGFSGSSYNEQYF
TRBD2,19,TRBJ2-1,NA,TRBV5-1,TGCGCCAGCAGCTTGAACTCGCCGCTTCCAGCGGGAGGGTACCACGAGCAGTTCTTC,CASSLNSPLPAGGYHEQFF
TRBD1,15,TRBJ1-5,NA,TRBV10-3,TGTGCCATCAGTGAGGGGACAGGGGACAATCAGCCCCAGCATTTT,CAISEGTGDNQPQHF
NA,15,TRBJ2-7,NA,TRBV24-1,TGTGCCACCAGTGACCGCAGGTCATTGACCTACGAGCAGTACTTC,CATSDRRSLTYEQYF
NA,18,TRBJ2-1,NA,TRBV11-2,TGTGCCAGCAGCTTAGCGGGGTTTGGCGTAAGCTCCTACAATGAGCAGTTCTTC,CASSLAGFGVSSYNEQFF
NA,15,TRBJ2-7,few,TRBV3-1,TGTGCCAGCAGCGCCGCAAGGGGGTATTCCTACGAGCAGTACTTC,CASSAARGYSYEQYF
NA,15,TRBJ2-5,NA,TRBV14,TGTGCCAGCAGCCAAGATGGCTGGTACACTTGGGGGCAGTACTTC,CASSQDGWYTWGQYF
NA,15,TRBJ1-5,few,TRBV29-1,TGCAGCGTTGTGGAAGGGCGTAATAGCAATCAGCCCCAGCATTTT,CSVVEGRNSNQPQHF
TRBD2,14,TRBJ2-1,NA,TRBV20-1,TGCAGTGCTGAAGGGACTAGGAATTACAATGAGCAGTTCTTC,CSAEGTRNYNEQFF
TRBD2,14,TRBJ2-1,NA,TRBV29-1,TGCAGCGCACAGACTAGCGGGGCGAACAATGAGCAGTTCTTC,CSAQTSGANNEQFF
TRBD2,15,TRBJ2-7,NA,TRBV27,TGTGCCAGCAGTACTCAGCGGGGGTCCTACGATGAGCAGTACTTC,CASSTQRGSYDEQYF
TRBD1,14,TRBJ1-5,few,TRBV6-5,TGTGCCAGCAGTACGGACAGGCCAAGTCAGCCCCAGCATTTT,CASSTDRPSQPQHF
NA,13,TRBJ2-2,NA,TRBV7-9,TGTGCCAGCAATGTCAAGCCCACCGGGGAGCTGTTTTTT,CASNVKPTGELFF
NA,16,TRBJ2-7,once,TRBV7-9,TGTGCCAGCAGCTTAGCGCTCGGGACCTCGACCTACGAGCAGTACTTC,CASSLALGTSTYEQYF
TRBD2,13,TRBJ2-7,many,TRBV29-1,TGCAGCGTTGGCGGGAGGGGCCCCTACGAGCAGTACTTC,CSVGGRGPYEQYF
NA,13,TRBJ2-7,many,TRBV12-3/TRBV12-4,TGTGCCAGCAGTTTAGCGCCAGCCTACGAGCAGTACTTC,CASSLAPAYEQYF
NA,14,TRBJ2-7,many,TRBV5-1,TGTGCCAGCAGCTTGGACTCAAGCTCCTACGAGCAGTACTTC,CASSLDSSSYEQYF
TRBD2,11,TRBJ2-1,NA,TRBV29-1,TGCAGCGTTGAAGGACGGGCGGGAGAGTTCTTC,CSVEGRAGEFF
NA,18,TRBJ2-1,many,TRBV4-2,TGTGCCAGCAGCCAAGATGGTGCGGTCTATTCGTCCTACAATGAGCAGTTCTTC,CASSQDGAVYSSYNEQFF
NA,14,TRBJ2-5,NA,TRBV28,TGTGCCAGCAGCACTGGGACCTTGACAGAGACCCAGTACTTC,CASSTGTLTETQYF
NA,15,TRBJ2-1,many,TRBV27,TGTGCCAGCAGTTTATCGGTCAGCTCCTACAATGAGCAGTTCTTC,CASSLSVSSYNEQFF
NA,15,TRBJ1-2,NA,TRBV5-5,TGTGCCAGCAGCTTGAGCGGTTCAGGAAACTATGGCTACACCTTC,CASSLSGSGNYGYTF
TRBD1,17,TRBJ2-7,NA,TRBV7-9,TGCGCCAGCAGCCCACAGGGGGGACAGGGGGCTTCCTACGAGCAGTACTTC,CASSPQGGQGASYEQYF
TRBD2,14,TRBJ2-3,many,TRBV9,TGTGCCAGCACCGGCAGACTAGCTACAGATACGCAGTATTTT,CASTGRLATDTQYF
TRBD1,13,TRBJ2-3,NA,TRBV6-6,TGTGCCAGCAGTGACGAGGGGGCCGGTACGCAGTATTTT,CASSDEGAGTQYF
TRBD1,13,TRBJ2-7,NA,TRBV30,TGTGCCTGGAGCCGGGACAGGGCTAGGGAGCAGTACTTC,CAWSRDRAREQYF